The 19 T cell receptor beta chains below come from one sample, sequenced in a study of CD8 T cells in ankylosing spondylitis (dated by TCRdb to about 2017). The method behind the library was 5' RACE. Sequencing used an Illumina HiSeq 2500. Using fastp trimming at Q25 and MiXCR clonotype assembly, TCRdb reanalyzed the public sequencing data and kept in-frame beta chains. One record per CDR3 amino acid sequence lists the most common genes and DNA. The sample records 250,000 or so distinct CDR3 sequences, over 15% of which are singletons. The leading ten clones occupy roughly 34% of the sample. Input material: blood, either unsorted or a sorted T cell fraction (not recorded which). These receptors were obtained from a male donor with ankylosing spondylitis or in good health (not recorded which).

V gene TRBV6-1 combines with J gene TRBJ1-1, with a weak D call TRBD1 (5 bases). The CDR3 is made up of 13 amino acids. The V gene's germline CDR1 is MNHNS and CDR2 SASEGT. V was clipped by 8 bases and J by 4 bases, with 14 bases between them. CDR3 in amino acids: CASSQAGSTEAFF. Written as DNA, the CDR3 is TGTGCCAGCTCTCAGGCAGGGAGCACTGAAGCTTTCTTT.

V usage is TRBV12-3 or TRBV12-4 and J usage is TRBJ2-4; tentative D call: TRBD2 (6 bases). V lost 5 bases and J 11 bases, leaving 19 bases between the germline ends. The CDR3 contains 14 residues. The CDR3 nucleotides are TGTGCCAGCAGTCCCGGGACTCCCGGTCCCCTTCAGTACTTC. Translation gives CASSPGTPGPLQYF.

Many counts were recorded for this clonotype. J is TRBJ2-7 and V is TRBV4-3; the match to TRBD2 covers 8 bases. Germline V gene sequence: CDR1 LGHNA, CDR2 YSLEER. The CDR3 is 15 amino acids. With V trimmed by 4 bases and J by 2 bases, 7 bases remained unmatched. The CDR3 bases are TGCGCCAGCAGCCTGAAACTAGCGGTCCCCTACGAGCAGTACTTC. Its translation is CASSLKLAVPYEQYF.

This clonotype was seen more than once but under ten times. The rearrangement joins TRBV29-1 to TRBJ2-1; perhaps D is TRBD1 or TRBD2 (5 bases each). This CDR3 is built from 15 residues. V lost 4 bases, J lost 2 bases, and 15 bases lay in between. Per the germline V gene, CDR1 is SQVTM and CDR2 is ANQGSEA. CDR3 amino acids: CSVVRDDRTYNEQFF. The CDR3, as DNA: TGCAGCGTTGTAAGGGACGACCGGACCTACAATGAGCAGTTCTTC.

This chain joins TRBV10-3 and TRBJ2-7, with unresolved D. From germline, CDR1 is ENHRY and CDR2 SYGVKD. There are 13 residues in the CDR3. The V end was cut by 6 bases, the J end by 2 bases, with 11 bases between. This chain's CDR3 is CAISPGETYEQYF. The CDR3 DNA reads TGTGCCATCAGCCCCGGCGAGACCTACGAGCAGTACTTC.

The V call is TRBV7-6, the J call TRBJ2-1; perhaps TRBD2 as D (6 bases). The CDR3 runs 18 residues. V was trimmed by 2 bases and J by 8 bases, leaving 25 bases between them. Germline-derived CDR1 and CDR2 are SGHVS and FNYEAQ. The CDR3 is CASSLTRAGTPRADEQFF. For the CDR3, the DNA is TGTGCCAGCAGCTTAACTCGGGCGGGAACGCCCCGGGCCGATGAGCAGTTCTTC.

J is TRBJ1-2 and V is TRBV29-1, with D perhaps TRBD1 (6 bases). CDR3 length: 14 amino acids. Trimming cost V 6 bases and J 2 bases, with 16 bases left between them. In germline, CDR1 is SQVTM, CDR2 ANQGSEA. The CDR3 region is CSVEPRGGNYGYTF. DNA of the CDR3: TGCAGCGTCGAACCCAGGGGTGGGAACTATGGCTACACCTTC.

The rearrangement joins TRBV12-3 or TRBV12-4 to TRBJ2-1; D possibly corresponds to TRBD2 (5 bases). V lost 6 bases, J lost 7 bases, and 16 bases lay in between. The CDR3 totals 14 residues. CDR3 loop: CASRPSWEWNEQFF. The DNA of the CDR3 is TGTGCCAGCAGACCCTCGTGGGAGTGGAATGAGCAGTTCTTC.

The chain links TRBV7-9 to TRBJ1-1; no definite D call. The CDR3 is made up of 15 amino acids. The germline gives CDR1 SEHNR, CDR2 FQNEAQ (reference sequence). V shed 1 base and J shed 5 bases, with 14 bases lying between them. CDR3 nucleotides: TGTGCCAGCAGCTTAGAGGAGGAGTCGGGTACTGAAGCTTTCTTT. This sequence encodes CASSLEEESGTEAFF.

The chain recombines TRBV4-1 with TRBJ2-1, with 12 nucleotides matching TRBD2. The CDR3 runs 15 residues. The trim removed 6 bases at V and 5 bases at J, leaving 5 bases unmatched. Germline-derived CDR1 and CDR2 are MGHRA and YSYEKL. The CDR3, as DNA: TGCGCCAGCAGGCGACTAGCGGGAGCCCACAATGAGCAGTTCTTC. Translating gives CASRRLAGAHNEQFF.

With regard to this clonotype: This clone may be a read error of a much larger clone one base away. V and J are TRBV4-1 and TRBJ2-1, with D perhaps matching TRBD2 (6 bases). This CDR3 comprises 16 residues. Trimming took off 1 base at V and 4 bases at J, with 14 bases between the two ends. CDR1 is MGHRA, CDR2 YSYEKL, per germline. The CDR3 nucleotides are TGCGCCAGCAGCCAAGCGTGGACTAACGCATACAATGAGCAGTTCTTC. Encoded protein: CASSQAWTNAYNEQFF.

This clonotype was counted between two and nine times. J is TRBJ2-3 and V is TRBV11-2, with unresolved D. V was trimmed by 3 bases and J by 5 bases, leaving 6 bases between them. Per the germline V gene, CDR1 is SGHAT and CDR2 is FQNNGV. CDR3 size: 12 residues. The CDR3 protein is CASSFVGDTQYF. As DNA, the CDR3 is TGTGCCAGCAGCTTCGTTGGAGATACGCAGTATTTT.

This clonotype was seen a few times. This chain connects TRBV12-3 or TRBV12-4 to TRBJ2-1; TRBD2 is a possible D gene (5 bases). Deletions cut 8 bases from V and 8 bases from J, with 13 bases between. CDR3 length equals 12 residues. Here the CDR3 DNA reads TGTGCCAGCGGAGCCCTAGCACATGAGCAGTTCTTC. Translating it yields CASGALAHEQFF.

The sample holds many counts of this clonotype. The chain combines TRBV27 with TRBJ2-1; 8 bases are a match to TRBD1. CDR1 is MNHEY and CDR2 is SMNVEV in the germline V gene (reference sequence). This CDR3 comprises 13 residues. J was trimmed by 8 bases and V by 6 bases; bases with no gene match: 6. The CDR3 DNA is TGTGCCAGCAGCCCCAGGGGGCGGGATGAGCAGTTCTTC. Translated, it gives CASSPRGRDEQFF.

The chain links TRBV20-1 to TRBJ2-7; possible D gene TRBD2, 6 bases. Trimming cost V 3 bases and J 0 bases, with 9 bases left between them. The germline gives CDR1 DFQATT, CDR2 SNEGSKA (reference sequence). There are 13 residues in the CDR3. CDR3 sequence reads: CSARPSDSYEQYF. The CDR3 DNA follows: TGCAGTGCTAGGCCTAGCGACTCCTACGAGCAGTACTTC.

This chain links TRBV6-1 with TRBJ2-5, with 9 positions matching TRBD1. The CDR3 has 14 residues. Unmatched junction bases numbered 6, after V lost 7 bases and J lost 3 bases. Germline V gene lookup returns CDR1 MNHNS and CDR2 SASEGT. CDR3 region: CASTDRGVEETQYF. As DNA, the CDR3 is TGTGCCAGCACCGACAGGGGGGTCGAAGAGACCCAGTACTTC.

This chain connects TRBV4-2 to TRBJ1-1; D is perhaps TRBD1 (6 bases). The CDR3 length is 16 residues. Trimming took off 6 bases at V and 0 bases at J, with 17 bases between the two ends. From germline, CDR1 is LGHNA and CDR2 YNFKEQ. Here the CDR3 DNA reads TGTGCCAGCAGGCAACTATGGCAGGGGCTGAACACTGAAGCTTTCTTT. Translating it yields CASRQLWQGLNTEAFF.

This clonotype was seen a few times. This chain joins TRBV12-3 or TRBV12-4 and TRBJ2-3; 8 bases map to TRBD2. The CDR3 is 17 residues long. Trimming removed 9 bases from V and 3 bases from J; junction bases left unmatched: 17. The CDR3 sequence is CASSIVGLVDSTDTQYF. The CDR3 DNA reads as TGTGCCAGTTCGATAGTGGGACTAGTGGACTCGACAGATACGCAGTATTTT.

This chain uses TRBV12-3 or TRBV12-4 with TRBJ2-2; tentatively, D is TRBD1 (5 bases). CDR3 size: 16 residues. V dropped 5 bases and J dropped 0 bases, with 13 bases sitting between them. For the CDR3, the DNA is TGTGCCAGCAGTACCAGGGAACCCTCGAACACCGGGGAGCTGTTTTTT. The encoded protein is CASSTREPSNTGELFF.